The 8 T cell receptor beta chains in this list originate from one sample, sequenced in a study of high-grade serous ovarian cancer treatment subgroups. Tumor samples were obtained before definitive surgery or chemotherapy. The table came from immunoSEQ multiplex PCR; TCRdb's copy has only in-frame clones and leaves some out. Among 19,000 or so clones listed, approximately 77% were seen once. Sequencing was carried out using tumor tissue. These receptor sequences come from a human donor with high-grade serous ovarian cancer.

This clone was detected only a few times. The J gene is TRBJ1-5, the V gene TRBV28; TRBD1 matches at 8 bases. CDR1 and CDR2 from the germline V gene are MDHEN and SYDVKM. V dropped 7 bases and J dropped 1; count of bases not matched to a gene: 3. CDR3 length equals 14 residues. As DNA, the CDR3 is TGTGCCAGCACCTCAGGGGGCAGCAATCAGCCCCAGCATTTT. Amino acid sequence: CASTSGGSNQPQHF.

The rearrangement links TRBV27 to TRBJ2-7; 9 bases align to TRBD1. Germline-derived CDR1 and CDR2 are MNHEY and SMNVEV (reference sequence). The V gene end was trimmed by 2 bases and the J gene end by 6 bases; junction bases not matched to a gene: 2. The CDR3 loop spans 13 amino acids. This chain's CDR3 is CASSLRGQGEQYF. CDR3 nucleotide sequence: TGTGCCAGCAGTTTACGGGGACAGGGCGAGCAGTACTTC.

In its sample, this clone was seen a few times. The genes are TRBV7-8 and TRBJ2-2; 9 nucleotides agree with TRBD1. The CDR3 runs to 17 residues. After removal of 2 bases from V and 3 bases from J, the junction contained 7 bases not matched to a gene. Germline CDR1 is SGHVS and CDR2 is FQNEAQ. The CDR3 loop reads CASSLTGGYVDTGELFF. CDR3 bases: TGTGCCAGCAGCTTAACAGGGGGCTATGTTGACACCGGGGAGCTGTTTTTT.

The chain combines TRBV5-1 with TRBJ2-2, with 10 bases that match TRBD2. With V trimmed by 0 bases and J by 14 bases, 4 bases remained unmatched. Per the germline V gene, CDR1 is SGHRS and CDR2 is YFSETQ. The CDR3 spans 13 residues. DNA of the CDR3: TGCGCCAGCAGCTTGGAAGCTAGCGGGAGTCTGTTTTTT. This gives the protein CASSLEASGSLFF.

The rearrangement uses TRBV19 and TRBJ2-1; no clear D gene. This CDR3 region has 11 residues. Looked up from germline, CDR1 is LNHDA and CDR2 is SQIVND (reference sequence). The ends were cut back, 3 bases at V and 10 bases at J, with 7 bases in the middle. Here the CDR3 reads CASSILGEQFF. As DNA, the CDR3 is TGTGCCAGTAGTATTCTGGGCGAGCAGTTCTTC.

This clone was recorded a few times. V gene TRBV2 combines with J gene TRBJ1-1; a weak D match, TRBD1 (5 bases). Between the trimmed V and J ends, which lost 4 bases and 7 bases, there was a span of 10 bases. CDR1 is SNHLY and CDR2 is FYNNEI in the germline V gene. This CDR3 has 12 residues. CDR3 sequence: CASSGPGGEAFF. The CDR3 nucleotides read TGTGCCAGCAGTGGGCCGGGGGGTGAAGCTTTCTTT.

The rearrangement joins TRBV27 to TRBJ2-2; perhaps TRBD2 as D (6 bases). The CDR3 has 14 amino acids. The V and J ends lost 2 bases and 4 bases respectively, with 8 bases between them. CDR1 and CDR2 from the germline V gene are MNHEY and SMNVEV (reference sequence). The CDR3 region is CASSLHGGTGELFF. As DNA, the CDR3 is TGTGCCAGCAGTTTACACGGGGGCACCGGGGAGCTGTTTTTT.

The table lists this clone with a few counts. This rearrangement joins TRBV29-1 to TRBJ1-2; D is possibly TRBD1 (6 bases). CDR1 is SQVTM and CDR2 is ANQGSEA in the germline V gene. V was pared by 7 bases and J by 3 bases, with 15 bases between. The CDR3 consists of 13 residues. CDR3 sequence: CSAPRTEDYGYTF. In DNA form, the CDR3 reads TGCAGCGCCCCTAGGACAGAAGACTATGGCTACACCTTC.